A single sample is the source of the 31 T cell receptor beta chains below, sequenced in a study of memory CD4+ T cells and cytomegalovirus serostatus. Single viable CD3+CD4+CD8-CD45RO+ cells were sorted as the memory CD4+ T cells. Sequencing was performed with immunoSEQ multiplex PCR; in TCRdb, only in-frame clones are kept and a portion is missing. The table lists some 44,000 clones, around four fifths of them singletons. Specimen: memory CD4+ T cells from blood. The receptors here all came from an adult in good health and CMV-seronegative.

This clone was seen a handful of times. The chain recombines TRBV19 with TRBJ2-1; D is possibly TRBD2 (5 bases). The germline V gene has CDR1 LNHDA and CDR2 SQIVND (reference sequence). The CDR3 consists of 15 residues. The V end was cut by 5 bases, the J end by 3 bases, with 14 bases between. Here the CDR3 reads CASSRGPGFYNEQFF. The CDR3 nucleotides are TGTGCCAGTAGTCGGGGTCCAGGATTCTACAATGAGCAGTTCTTC.

The chain is built from TRBV5-4 and TRBJ1-2; 8 positions agree with TRBD1. V gave up 2 bases and J gave up 8 bases; unmatched junction bases: 11. Germline assignment: CDR1 SGHNT and CDR2 YYREEE (reference sequence). The CDR3 is 15 residues long. The DNA for the CDR3 is TGTGCCAGCAGCTTACAGGGGGACGGAGGTCGGGGCTACACCTTC. This gives the protein CASSLQGDGGRGYTF.

This clone was found once. The chain's CDR3 is CASNTGRRDNSPLHF. The CDR3 coding sequence is TGTGCCAGCAACACTGGACGGAGGGATAATTCACCCCTCCACTTT. The chain couples TRBV28 to TRBJ1-6; no reliable D call. Germline V gene sequence: CDR1 MDHEN, CDR2 SYDVKM. This CDR3 region has 15 residues. V was cut by 7 bases and J by 5 bases, with 15 bases left in between.

This chain joins TRBV7-2 and TRBJ2-5; D is unresolved. The V gene's germline CDR1 is SGHTA and CDR2 FQGNSA. V gave up 5 bases and J gave up 2 bases, with 9 bases separating them. This CDR3 spans 13 amino acids. CDR3 in amino acids: CASSTEQQETQYF. The CDR3 DNA reads TGTGCCAGCAGCACTGAACAGCAAGAGACCCAGTACTTC.

The rearrangement links TRBV7-3 to TRBJ2-3; TRBD2 matches 7 bases. CDR3 length: 15 amino acids. Trimming took 4 bases from V and 6 from J; bases not matched to a gene: 10. The germline CDR1 and CDR2 sequences are SGHTA and FQGTGA. The CDR3 nucleotides read TGTGCCAGCAGCTCGACTAGCTCTTTAGGGGATACGCAGTATTTT. Encoded protein: CASSSTSSLGDTQYF.

The chain recombines TRBV1 with TRBJ2-7; the DNA was not used to check the table's D call, TRBD1. TRBV1 is a recognized pseudogene. CDR3 length equals 15 residues. CDR3 DNA sequence: TGCACCAGCAGCCAAGAAACAGGACACCCCTACGAGCAGTACTTC. Protein: CTSSQETGHPYEQYF.

The chain carries TRBV25-1 and TRBJ2-7; 11 bases line up with TRBD1. Germline values: CDR1 MGHDK, CDR2 SYGVNS. With 5 bases clipped from V and 3 bases from J, the junction kept 9 bases outside the gene matches. This CDR3 contains 16 residues. CDR3 DNA: TGTGCCAGCAGTCAGCCAGGACAGGGGGCGGGCTACGAGCAGTACTTC. Translating gives CASSQPGQGAGYEQYF.

The rearrangement uses TRBV2 and TRBJ1-6; D not resolved. The CDR3 contains 12 residues. Germline V gene lookup returns CDR1 SNHLY and CDR2 FYNNEI. With 4 bases removed from V and 8 bases from J, the gap between germline ends came to 6 bases. Here the CDR3 reads CASSGPDSPLHF. In DNA form, the CDR3 reads TGTGCCAGCAGTGGGCCAGATTCACCCCTCCACTTT.

V usage is TRBV7-9 and J usage is TRBJ1-1; TRBD1 agrees at 8 bases. The V gene's germline CDR1 is SEHNR and CDR2 FQNEAQ (reference sequence). The CDR3 has 15 amino acids. Unmatched junction bases numbered 9, after V lost 5 bases and J lost 4 bases. The CDR3 DNA is TGTGCCAGCAGCCCCCCCGGACAGGGCCGCACTGAAGCTTTCTTT. Translated, it gives CASSPPGQGRTEAFF.

The rearrangement joins TRBV6-4 to TRBJ2-3; 9 bases align to TRBD1. CDR1 and CDR2 from the germline V gene are MRHNA and SNTAGT. This CDR3 spans 14 amino acids. The CDR3 loop reads CAASRTGGTDTQYF. The CDR3 DNA is TGTGCAGCCTCTCGGACAGGGGGCACAGATACGCAGTATTTT.

J is TRBJ2-1 and V is TRBV19; 12 nucleotides align to TRBD2. The CDR3 is made up of 14 amino acids. V dropped 3 bases and J dropped 7; count of bases not matched to a gene: 1. Germline V CDR1 and CDR2: LNHDA, SQIVND (reference sequence). As DNA, the CDR3 is TGTGCCAGTAGTATTGGACTAGCGGGGAATGAGCAGTTCTTC. The encoded protein is CASSIGLAGNEQFF.

This clone was observed a handful of times. J is TRBJ2-1 and V is TRBV5-4, with a tentative D call TRBD2 (7 bases). Germline CDR1 and CDR2: SGHNT and YYREEE (reference sequence). V was clipped by 3 bases and J by 15 bases, with 19 bases between them. The CDR3 is made up of 13 amino acids. CDR3 protein: CASSSLNGGPRFF. CDR3 nucleotide sequence: TGTGCCAGCAGCTCTTTGAACGGGGGGCCCCGGTTCTTC.

This chain joins TRBV5-6 and TRBJ1-2; 7 positions match TRBD1. J was trimmed by 8 bases and V by 4 bases; bases with no gene match: 8. This CDR3 is built from 13 residues. Germline values: CDR1 SGHDT, CDR2 YYEEEE. CDR3 loop: CASSQTTGKGYTF. CDR3 nucleotide sequence: TGTGCCAGCAGCCAAACGACAGGGAAAGGCTACACCTTC.

The rearrangement joins TRBV5-3 to TRBJ2-7, with D maybe TRBD1 (5 bases). TRBV5-3 is sorted into the ORF group, with uncertain function. V gave up 0 bases and J gave up 2 bases, with 12 bases separating them. CDR3 length equals 15 residues. In DNA form, the CDR3 reads TGTGCCAGAAGCTTGGAGCACCAGGGCACCTACGAGCAGTACTTC. Its translation is CARSLEHQGTYEQYF.

This chain uses TRBV5-1 with TRBJ2-5, with TRBD1 matching 7 bases. CDR3 size: 15 residues. V gave up 4 bases and J gave up 4 bases; unmatched junction bases: 10. Germline loops: CDR1 SGHRS, CDR2 YFSETQ. CDR3 bases: TGCGCCAGCAGCGGCGACAGGGTTCTTGTAGAGACCCAGTACTTC. This translates into CASSGDRVLVETQYF.

The rearrangement links TRBV29-1 to TRBJ2-5, with D tentatively TRBD2 (6 bases). This CDR3 is built from 14 residues. Germline V gives CDR1 SQVTM, CDR2 ANQGSEA. Trimming cost V 0 bases and J 5 bases, with 13 bases left between them. The CDR3 DNA sequence: TGCAGCGTTGAAGATGTGACGGCGGGGGAGACCCAGTACTTC. Residues: CSVEDVTAGETQYF.

The chain links TRBV6-5 to TRBJ2-2, with D possibly being TRBD2 (5 bases). From germline, CDR1 is MNHEY and CDR2 SVGAGI. CDR3 size: 14 residues. The V and J ends lost 5 bases and 4 bases respectively, with 11 bases between them. The CDR3 loop is CASSQTGVTGELFF. The CDR3 bases are TGTGCCAGCAGTCAAACCGGGGTCACCGGGGAGCTGTTTTTT.

The V and J genes are TRBV6-5 and TRBJ1-5; D possibly corresponds to TRBD1 (5 bases). This CDR3 has 14 amino acids. CDR1 MNHEY and CDR2 SVGAGI come from the germline V gene. The V end lost 8 bases, the J end lost 5 bases, and 16 bases lay between the germline ends. Here the CDR3 DNA reads TGTGCCAGCGGCCCTCTGGGGGGGGATCAGCCCCAGCATTTT. Amino acids: CASGPLGGDQPQHF.

The rearrangement uses TRBV23-1 and TRBJ2-6; D is unclear. TRBV23-1 is an open reading frame whose function is uncertain. Trimming shortened V by 5 bases and J by 5 bases, and 19 bases separated the two germline ends. This CDR3 comprises 17 residues. CDR3 region: CASSTLWQQSRANVLTF. CDR3 nucleotide sequence: TGCGCCAGCAGTACGTTATGGCAACAAAGTCGGGCCAACGTCCTGACTTTC.

In regard to this clone: At one end the junction does not follow the germline gene, possibly because of a read error. The chain has TRBV7-7 and TRBJ2-2; the D call may be TRBD1 or TRBD2 (5 bases each). The CDR3 has 17 amino acids. Germline V gives CDR1 SSHAT, CDR2 FNYEAQ (reference sequence). The CDR3 protein is CASSHPARAGGSGELFF. The CDR3 coding sequence is TGTGCTAGCAGCCATCCGGCCAGGGCGGGTGGGTCCGGGGAGCTGTTTTTT.

The chain uses TRBV14 and TRBJ2-7; D unresolved. Germline values: CDR1 SGHDN, CDR2 FVKESK. Trimming pared 0 bases from V and 3 bases from J, leaving 6 bases between. CDR3 length: 13 residues. DNA for the CDR3: TGTGCCAGCAGCCAAGATCTGGGCTACGAGCAGTACTTC. Amino acids: CASSQDLGYEQYF.

CDR3 loop: CASRDRGLVGEKLFF. The CDR3 region has the DNA TGCGCCAGCAGAGACAGGGGGCTAGTGGGTGAAAAACTGTTTTTT. This sequence joins TRBV5-1 and TRBJ1-4; the match to TRBD1 covers 10 bases. Germline CDR1 and CDR2: SGHRS and YFSETQ. This CDR3 comprises 15 residues. The J segment lost 7 bases and the V segment lost 5 bases, leaving 8 bases of the junction unmatched.

This chain links TRBV4-1 with TRBJ2-1, with D unclear. The CDR3 loop spans 15 amino acids. Germline CDR1 reads MGHRA; CDR2 reads YSYEKL. Between the trimmed V and J ends, which lost 0 bases and 5 bases, there was a span of 11 bases. The CDR3 here is CASSQDNGNNNEQFF. The CDR3 coding sequence is TGCGCCAGCAGCCAAGACAATGGAAATAACAATGAGCAGTTCTTC.

This CDR3 reads CASSLSTGEPQHF. CDR3 DNA: TGTGCCAGCAGCTTATCTACAGGAGAGCCCCAGCATTTT. The chain uses TRBV7-9 and TRBJ1-5, with a tentative D call TRBD1 (5 bases). The V gene lost 2 bases and the J gene lost 8 bases, with 10 bases spanning the gap. Germline assignment: CDR1 SEHNR and CDR2 FQNEAQ (reference sequence). This CDR3 contains 13 residues.

This sequence joins TRBV11-2 and TRBJ1-5, with D hard to call. Trimming removed 5 bases at V and 0 bases at J, with 11 bases between. CDR1 and CDR2 from the germline V gene are SGHAT and FQNNGV. The CDR3 length is 15 residues. CDR3 DNA sequence: TGTGCCAGCAGCCCGGACGGAGATAGCAATCAGCCCCAGCATTTT. This codes for CASSPDGDSNQPQHF.

For this clone: A junction end diverges from the germline sequence, so it may reflect a read error. The chain joins TRBV7-7 to TRBJ1-1; D unresolved. CDR1 is SSHAT and CDR2 is FNYEAQ in the germline V gene (reference sequence). The length of the CDR3 is 13 residues. This CDR3 is CASSQQENTEAFF. The CDR3 coding sequence is TGTGCTAGCAGCCAGCAGGAGAACACTGAAGCTTTCTTT. The whole variable domain, filled in from reference TRBV7-7 and TRBJ1-1, reads GAGVSQSPRYKVTKRGQDVTLRCDPISSHATLYWYQQALGQGPEFLTYFNYEAQPDKSGLPSDRFSAERPEGSISTLTIQRTEQRDSAMYRCASSQQENTEAFFGQGTRLTVV.

This chain connects TRBV30 to TRBJ2-6; D not resolved. The V and J ends lost 5 bases and 0 bases respectively, with 8 bases between them. Germline CDR1 and CDR2: GTSNPN and SVGIG (reference sequence). CDR3 length: 14 residues. CDR3 in DNA: TGTGCCTGGGATCCTAGCTCTGGGGCCAACGTCCTGACTTTC. This encodes CAWDPSSGANVLTF.

The V and J genes are TRBV18 and TRBJ1-2; 8 nucleotides line up with TRBD1. With 4 bases clipped from V and 6 bases from J, the junction kept 4 bases outside the gene matches. The CDR3 extends over 13 amino acids. CDR1 is KGHSH and CDR2 is LQKENI in the germline V gene. Here the CDR3 reads CASSRTGGDGYTF. DNA for the CDR3: TGTGCCAGCTCACGTACAGGGGGAGATGGCTACACCTTC.

This clone was observed once. J is TRBJ1-1 and V is TRBV6-5; D not certain. This CDR3 contains 15 residues. V gave up 7 bases and J gave up 0 bases, with 15 bases separating them. Germline V gene sequence: CDR1 MNHEY, CDR2 SVGAGI. CDR3 loop: CASTKLQNMNTEAFF. Here the CDR3 DNA reads TGTGCCAGCACAAAACTACAGAATATGAACACTGAAGCTTTCTTT.

This chain uses TRBV19 with TRBJ1-5; D may be TRBD1 (6 bases). Trimming took 2 bases from V and 7 from J, leaving 12 bases between them. Germline CDR1 LNHDA, CDR2 SQIVND (reference sequence). The CDR3 is 14 residues long. The DNA of the CDR3 is TGTGCCAGTAGTATATGGGGGGCCGGGCAGCCCCAGCATTTT. This encodes CASSIWGAGQPQHF. The variable domain in full, with the rest retrieved from reference TRBV19 and TRBJ1-5, is DGGITQSPKYLFRKEGQNVTLSCEQNLNHDAMYWYRQDPGQGLRLIYYSQIVNDFQKGDIAEGYSVSREKKESFPLTVTSAQKNPTAFYLCASSIWGAGQPQHFGDGTRLSIL.

This clone was observed a single time. The chain carries TRBV2 and TRBJ2-7; D is uncertain. Germline CDR1 and CDR2: SNHLY and FYNNEI. Trimming took 6 bases from V and 3 from J, leaving 15 bases between them. The CDR3 covers 14 residues. CDR3 protein: CASSAGSPVYEQYF. Here the CDR3 DNA reads TGTGCCAGCAGCGCCGGGTCCCCCGTCTACGAGCAGTACTTC.